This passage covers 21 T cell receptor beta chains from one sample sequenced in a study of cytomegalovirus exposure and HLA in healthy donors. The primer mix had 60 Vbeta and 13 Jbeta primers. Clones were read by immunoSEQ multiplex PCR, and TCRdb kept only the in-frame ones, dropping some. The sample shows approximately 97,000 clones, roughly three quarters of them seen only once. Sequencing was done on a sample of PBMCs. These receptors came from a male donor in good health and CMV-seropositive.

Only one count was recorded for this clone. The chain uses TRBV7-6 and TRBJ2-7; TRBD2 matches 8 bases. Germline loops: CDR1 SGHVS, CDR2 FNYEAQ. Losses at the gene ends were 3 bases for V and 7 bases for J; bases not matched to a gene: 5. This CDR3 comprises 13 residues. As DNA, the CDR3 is TGTGCCAGCAGCTTCCGGACTAGCAGTGAGCAGTACTTC. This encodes CASSFRTSSEQYF.

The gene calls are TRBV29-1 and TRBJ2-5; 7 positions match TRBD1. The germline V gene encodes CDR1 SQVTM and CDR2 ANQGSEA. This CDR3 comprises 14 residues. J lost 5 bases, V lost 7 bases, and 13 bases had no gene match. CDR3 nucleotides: TGCAGCGCCCCCGGGACGCCCAGGGGGGAGACCCAGTACTTC. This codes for CSAPGTPRGETQYF. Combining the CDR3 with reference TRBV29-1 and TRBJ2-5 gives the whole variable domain SAVISQKPSRDICQRGTSLTIQCQVDSQVTMMFWYRQQPGQSLTLIATANQGSEATYESGFVIDKFPISRPNLTFSTLTVSNMSPEDSSIYLCSAPGTPRGETQYFGPGTRLLVL.

In DNA, the CDR3 is TGTGCCACCAGCACCGGGACTAGCGGGAGGGATGAGCAGTTCTTC. As protein: CATSTGTSGRDEQFF. This chain connects TRBV15 to TRBJ2-1; TRBD2 aligns across 16 bases. Trimming removed 4 bases from V and 8 bases from J; junction bases left unmatched: 2. Germline V gene lookup returns CDR1 LNHNV and CDR2 YYDKDF (reference sequence). This CDR3 comprises 15 residues.

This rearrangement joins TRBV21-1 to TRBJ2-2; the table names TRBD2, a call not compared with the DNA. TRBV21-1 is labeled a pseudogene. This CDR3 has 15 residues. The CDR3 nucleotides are TGTGCCAGCAGCAAATTCCCGGGGAACACCGGGGAGCTGTTTTTT. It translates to CASSKFPGNTGELFF.

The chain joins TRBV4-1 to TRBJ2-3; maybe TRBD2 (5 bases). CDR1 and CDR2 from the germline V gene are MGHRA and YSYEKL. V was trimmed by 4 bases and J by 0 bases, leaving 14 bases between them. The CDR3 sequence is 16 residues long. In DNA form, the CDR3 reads TGCGCCAGCAGCCCCCTCGGGGTCCCAAGCACAGATACGCAGTATTTT. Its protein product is CASSPLGVPSTDTQYF.

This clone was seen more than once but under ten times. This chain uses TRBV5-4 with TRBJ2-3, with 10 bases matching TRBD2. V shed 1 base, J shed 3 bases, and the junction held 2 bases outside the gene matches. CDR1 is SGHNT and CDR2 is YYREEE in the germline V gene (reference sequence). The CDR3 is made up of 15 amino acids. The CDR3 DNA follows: TGTGCCAGCAGCTTGTCACTAGCGGGAACAGATACGCAGTATTTT. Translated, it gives CASSLSLAGTDTQYF.

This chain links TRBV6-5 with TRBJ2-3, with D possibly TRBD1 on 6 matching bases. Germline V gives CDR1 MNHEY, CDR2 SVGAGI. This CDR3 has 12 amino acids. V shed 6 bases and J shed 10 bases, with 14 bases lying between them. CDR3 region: CASSFPGGSQYF. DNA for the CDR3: TGTGCCAGCAGCTTCCCTGGGGGCTCGCAGTATTTT.

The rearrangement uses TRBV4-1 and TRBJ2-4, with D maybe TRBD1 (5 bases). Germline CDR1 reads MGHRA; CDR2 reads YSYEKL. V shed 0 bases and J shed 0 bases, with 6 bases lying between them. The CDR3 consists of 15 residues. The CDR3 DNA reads TGCGCCAGCAGCCAAGACCAGGGAGCCAAAAACATTCAGTACTTC. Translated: CASSQDQGAKNIQYF.

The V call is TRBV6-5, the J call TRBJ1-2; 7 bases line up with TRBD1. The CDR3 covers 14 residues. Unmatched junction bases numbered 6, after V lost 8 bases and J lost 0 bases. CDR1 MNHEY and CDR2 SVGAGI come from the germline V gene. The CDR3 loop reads CASRRDRTNYGYTF. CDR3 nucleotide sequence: TGTGCCAGCCGCCGGGACAGAACTAACTATGGCTACACCTTC.

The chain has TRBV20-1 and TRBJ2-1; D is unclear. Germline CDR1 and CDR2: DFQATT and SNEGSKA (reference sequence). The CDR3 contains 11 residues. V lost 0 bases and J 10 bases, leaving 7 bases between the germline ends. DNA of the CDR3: TGCAGTGCTAGAGATGTCGAGGAGCAGTTCTTC. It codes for CSARDVEEQFF.

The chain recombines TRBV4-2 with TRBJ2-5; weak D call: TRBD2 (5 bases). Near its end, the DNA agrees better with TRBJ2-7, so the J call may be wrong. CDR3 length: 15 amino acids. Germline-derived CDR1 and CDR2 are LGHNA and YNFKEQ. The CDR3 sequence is CASSQESGKTYEQYF. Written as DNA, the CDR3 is TGTGCCAGCAGCCAAGAGTCCGGGAAAACCTACGAGCAGTACTTC.

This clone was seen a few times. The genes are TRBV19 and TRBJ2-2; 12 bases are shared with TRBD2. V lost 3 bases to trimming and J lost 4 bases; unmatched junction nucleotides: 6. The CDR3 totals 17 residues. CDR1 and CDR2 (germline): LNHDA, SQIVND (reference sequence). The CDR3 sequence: CASSIKTSGRSTGELFF. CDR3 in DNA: TGTGCCAGTAGTATTAAGACTAGCGGGAGATCCACCGGGGAGCTGTTTTTT.

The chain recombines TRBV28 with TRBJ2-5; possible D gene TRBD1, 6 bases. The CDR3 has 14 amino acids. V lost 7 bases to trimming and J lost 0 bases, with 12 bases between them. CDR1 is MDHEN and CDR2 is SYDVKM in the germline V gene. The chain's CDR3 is CASKNTGNQETQYF. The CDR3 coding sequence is TGTGCCAGCAAGAACACAGGGAACCAAGAGACCCAGTACTTC.

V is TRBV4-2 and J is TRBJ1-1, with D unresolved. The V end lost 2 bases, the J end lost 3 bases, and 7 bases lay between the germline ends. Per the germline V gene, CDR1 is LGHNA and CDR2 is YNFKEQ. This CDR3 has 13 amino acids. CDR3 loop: CASSQTGDTEAFF. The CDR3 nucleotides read TGTGCCAGCAGCCAAACGGGTGACACTGAAGCTTTCTTT.

The CDR3 loop is CSTLEGGDGYTF. DNA of the CDR3: TGCAGCACCTTGGAGGGAGGGGATGGCTACACCTTC. V gene TRBV29-1 combines with J gene TRBJ1-2; a weak D match, TRBD1 (5 bases). CDR1 is SQVTM and CDR2 is ANQGSEA in the germline V gene. CDR3 length equals 12 residues. V shed 8 bases and J shed 6 bases, with 16 bases lying between them.

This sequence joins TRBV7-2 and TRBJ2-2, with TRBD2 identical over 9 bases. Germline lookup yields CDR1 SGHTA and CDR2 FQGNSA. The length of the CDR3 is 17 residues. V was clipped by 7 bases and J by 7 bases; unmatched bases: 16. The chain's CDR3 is CASTPREAGGQGGELFF. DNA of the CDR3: TGTGCCAGCACCCCGAGGGAAGCGGGAGGCCAGGGCGGGGAGCTGTTTTTT. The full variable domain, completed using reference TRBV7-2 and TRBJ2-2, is GAGVSQSPSNKVTEKGKDVELRCDPISGHTALYWYRQSLGQGLEFLIYFQGNSAPDKSGLPSDRFSAERTGGSVSTLTIQRTQQEDSAVYLCASTPREAGGQGGELFFGEGSRLTVL.

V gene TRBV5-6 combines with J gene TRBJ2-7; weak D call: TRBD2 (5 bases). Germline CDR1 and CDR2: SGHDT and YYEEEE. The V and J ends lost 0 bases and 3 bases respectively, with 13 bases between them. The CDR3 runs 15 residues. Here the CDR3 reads CASSLEASFGYEQYF. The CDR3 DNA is TGTGCCAGCAGCTTGGAGGCTAGCTTTGGCTACGAGCAGTACTTC.

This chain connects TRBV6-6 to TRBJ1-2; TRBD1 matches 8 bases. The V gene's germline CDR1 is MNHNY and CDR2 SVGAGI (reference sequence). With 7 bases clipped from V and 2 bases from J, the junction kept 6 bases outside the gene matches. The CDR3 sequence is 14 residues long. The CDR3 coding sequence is TGTGCCAGCAAAGCGGGACAGGTGAACTATGGCTACACCTTC. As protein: CASKAGQVNYGYTF.

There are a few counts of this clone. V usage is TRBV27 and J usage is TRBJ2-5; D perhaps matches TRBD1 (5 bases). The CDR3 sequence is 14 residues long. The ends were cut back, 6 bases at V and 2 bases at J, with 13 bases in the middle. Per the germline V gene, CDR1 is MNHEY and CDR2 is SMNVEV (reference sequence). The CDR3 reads CASSRTLTQETQYF. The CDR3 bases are TGTGCCAGCAGCCGGACATTAACTCAAGAGACCCAGTACTTC.

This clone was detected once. CDR3 coding DNA: TGCGCCAGCAGCACCAGGCTCTCAAGCACTGAAGCTTTCTTT. This gives the protein CASSTRLSSTEAFF. The V call is TRBV5-1, the J call TRBJ1-1, with D unclear. The germline gives CDR1 SGHRS, CDR2 YFSETQ. Trimming took off 4 bases at V and 4 bases at J, with 14 bases between the two ends. The CDR3 totals 14 residues. The variable domain in full, with the rest retrieved from reference TRBV5-1 and TRBJ1-1, is KAGVTQTPRYLIKTRGQQVTLSCSPISGHRSVSWYQQTPGQGLQFLFEYFSETQRNKGNFPGRFSGRQFSNSRSEMNVSTLELGDSALYLCASSTRLSSTEAFFGQGTRLTVV.

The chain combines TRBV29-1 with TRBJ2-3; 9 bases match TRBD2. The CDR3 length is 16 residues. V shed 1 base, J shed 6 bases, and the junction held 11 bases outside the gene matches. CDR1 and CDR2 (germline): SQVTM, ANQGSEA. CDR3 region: CSVEVGTSTLRDTQYF. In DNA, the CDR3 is TGCAGCGTTGAAGTTGGGACTAGCACACTAAGGGATACGCAGTATTTT.